These 21 T cell receptor beta chains were sequenced from one sample in a study of blood T cell repertoires in COVID-19. Only in-frame clones appear in the TCRdb table, and some are missing; sequencing was by immunoSEQ multiplex PCR. The sample records more than 150,000 clones, roughly 80% being singletons. The sequencing sample was made of peripheral blood. The receptors were gathered from a human donor in a cohort sampled during active COVID-19.

This chain links TRBV7-9 with TRBJ2-1; 7 nucleotides match TRBD1. Looked up from germline, CDR1 is SEHNR and CDR2 is FQNEAQ (reference sequence). The CDR3 sequence is 13 residues long. V was pared by 11 bases and J by 9 bases, with 13 bases of the junction left unmatched. CDR3 DNA: TGTGCCTCTGACAGGGATGGCCTCGGTGAGCAGTTCTTC. It yields the protein CASDRDGLGEQFF. Filled out from reference TRBV7-9 and TRBJ2-1, the complete variable domain reads DTGVSQNPRHKITKRGQNVTFRCDPISEHNRLYWYRQTLGQGPEFLTYFQNEAQLEKSRLLSDRFSAERPKGSFSTLEIQRTEQGDSAMYLCASDRDGLGEQFFGPGTRLTVL.

The chain combines TRBV5-5 with TRBJ2-4; 9 bases fit TRBD2. The CDR3 contains 18 residues. The V gene end was trimmed by 0 bases and the J gene end by 0 bases; junction bases not matched to a gene: 7. Germline CDR1 and CDR2: SGHKS and YYEKEE (reference sequence). This chain's CDR3 is CASSLAAGGTLAKNIQYF. CDR3 in DNA: TGTGCCAGCAGCTTGGCTGCGGGGGGGACCCTAGCCAAAAACATTCAGTACTTC.

The V call is TRBV7-6, the J call TRBJ2-7; D is possibly TRBD1 (6 bases). The CDR3 is 12 residues long. Between the trimmed V and J ends, which lost 7 bases and 0 bases, there was a span of 7 bases. CDR1 and CDR2 from the germline V gene are SGHVS and FNYEAQ. Written as DNA, the CDR3 is TGTGCCAGCAAGGGGGACTCCTACGAGCAGTACTTC. Its translation: CASKGDSYEQYF.

V usage is TRBV6-6 and J usage is TRBJ2-7; 12 bases agree with TRBD2. V lost 6 bases and J lost 2; bases outside the gene matches: 5. The CDR3 spans 15 residues. Germline V gene sequence: CDR1 MNHNY, CDR2 SVGAGI (reference sequence). CDR3 protein: CASSTTSGGAYEQYF. The CDR3 DNA is TGTGCCAGCAGCACGACTAGCGGGGGAGCCTACGAGCAGTACTTC.

V and J are TRBV5-6 and TRBJ2-5; 14 nucleotides agree with TRBD2. Germline V lookup: CDR1 SGHDT, CDR2 YYEEEE. V was pared by 7 bases and J by 5 bases, with 10 bases of the junction left unmatched. The CDR3 is made up of 16 amino acids. CDR3 coding DNA: TGTGCCAGCTTCAGACTAGCGGGGGGGCCTGGGGAGACCCAGTACTTC. Translated, it gives CASFRLAGGPGETQYF. Together with reference TRBV5-6 and TRBJ2-5, the CDR3 gives the full variable domain: DAGVTQSPTHLIKTRGQQVTLRCSPKSGHDTVSWYQQALGQGPQFIFQYYEEEERQRGNFPDRFSGHQFPNYSSELNVNALLLGDSALYLCASFRLAGGPGETQYFGPGTRLLVL.

The V and J genes are TRBV9 and TRBJ1-3, with 7 nucleotides matching TRBD1. This CDR3 region has 17 residues. Trimming took 4 bases from V and 0 from J; bases not matched to a gene: 10. Germline CDR1 and CDR2: SGDLS and YYNGEE. The CDR3 region has the DNA TGTGCCAGCAGCCCCCGGACAGGTAGAAGCTCTGGAAACACCATATATTTT. Encoded protein: CASSPRTGRSSGNTIYF.

Details on this clone: The same CDR3 also results from other DNA sequences found in this sample. The chain uses TRBV30 and TRBJ2-7; TRBD2 might be the D (6 bases). The V gene lost 0 bases and the J gene lost 6 bases, with 9 bases spanning the gap. Germline V CDR1 and CDR2: GTSNPN, SVGIG (reference sequence). The length of the CDR3 is 12 residues. The CDR3 DNA follows: TGTGCCTGGAGTGTACGCGGGGCCGAGCAGTACTTC. The encoded protein is CAWSVRGAEQYF. The variable domain in full, completed from reference TRBV30 and TRBJ2-7, reads SQTIHQWPATLVQPVGSPLSLECTVEGTSNPNLYWYRQAAGRGLQLLFYSVGIGQISSEVPQNLSASRPQDRQFILSSKKLLLSDSGFYLCAWSVRGAEQYFGPGTRLTVT.

The chain has TRBV10-3 and TRBJ1-5, with TRBD1 matching over 8 bases. The CDR3 has 14 amino acids. From germline, CDR1 is ENHRY and CDR2 SYGVKD. V dropped 8 bases and J dropped 0; count of bases not matched to a gene: 3. The CDR3 nucleotides read TGTGCCATCGGGACAGGTTATAGCAATCAGCCCCAGCATTTT. The encoded protein is CAIGTGYSNQPQHF.

The chain links TRBV2 to TRBJ1-3, with 7 bases aligning to TRBD1. This CDR3 has 14 residues. The trim removed 6 bases at V and 3 bases at J, leaving 5 bases unmatched. Germline CDR1 is SNHLY and CDR2 is FYNNEI. CDR3 protein: CASSAGTVGNTIYF. The CDR3 DNA follows: TGTGCCAGCAGCGCGGGGACAGTTGGAAACACCATATATTTT.

V usage is TRBV6-5 and J usage is TRBJ1-6, with 9 bases matching TRBD1. The CDR3 spans 13 residues. Looked up from germline, CDR1 is MNHEY and CDR2 is SVGAGI. V lost 7 bases to trimming and J lost 7 bases; unmatched junction nucleotides: 2. DNA of the CDR3: TGTGCCAGCAACGGACAGGGGAATTCACCCCTCCACTTT. It yields the protein CASNGQGNSPLHF.

The V and J genes are TRBV29-1 and TRBJ1-1; tentative D call: TRBD1 (6 bases). The CDR3 sequence is 14 residues long. Germline assignment: CDR1 SQVTM and CDR2 ANQGSEA. Trimming shortened V by 7 bases and J by 4 bases, and 19 bases separated the two germline ends. CDR3 sequence: CSAEGGRGGTEAFF. The DNA of the CDR3 is TGCAGCGCCGAAGGGGGGCGCGGGGGCACTGAAGCTTTCTTT.

The rearrangement joins TRBV5-6 to TRBJ1-4, with a possible D match to TRBD1 (5 bases). The CDR3 has 13 residues. Looked up from germline, CDR1 is SGHDT and CDR2 is YYEEEE. V dropped 4 bases and J dropped 10 bases, with 14 bases sitting between them. The CDR3, as DNA: TGTGCCAGCAGCCTCGACAGATCCGCAAAACTGTTTTTT. This gives the protein CASSLDRSAKLFF.

The chain employs TRBV2 and TRBJ2-7, with D possibly being TRBD2 (6 bases). The CDR3 consists of 13 residues. Trimming took off 7 bases at V and 3 bases at J, with 13 bases between the two ends. Germline assignment: CDR1 SNHLY and CDR2 FYNNEI. The CDR3 spells CASTVTGDYEQYF. CDR3 nucleotide sequence: TGTGCCAGCACCGTGACGGGGGACTACGAGCAGTACTTC.

The chain employs TRBV7-8 and TRBJ2-7; D possibly corresponds to TRBD1 (6 bases). V lost 5 bases to trimming and J lost 4 bases, with 15 bases between them. The CDR3 totals 14 residues. From germline, CDR1 is SGHVS and CDR2 FQNEAQ. This CDR3 reads CASSLPGQPYEQYF. The CDR3 DNA sequence: TGTGCCAGCAGCCTGCCGGGACAACCGTACGAGCAGTACTTC. The full variable domain, completed using reference TRBV7-8 and TRBJ2-7, is GAGVSQSPRYKVAKRGQDVALRCDPISGHVSLFWYQQALGQGPEFLTYFQNEAQLDKSGLPSDRFFAERPEGSVSTLKIQRTQQEDSAVYLCASSLPGQPYEQYFGPGTRLTVT.

The chain has TRBV12-3 or TRBV12-4 and TRBJ1-2; TRBD1 matches at 9 bases. The CDR3 length is 13 residues. Trimming took 6 bases from V and 7 from J; bases not matched to a gene: 6. DNA of the CDR3: TGTGCCAGCAGCCTCGGACAGGGGATTGGCTACACCTTC. Encoded protein: CASSLGQGIGYTF.

This chain uses TRBV3-1 (or the pseudogene TRBV3-2) with TRBJ1-2; TRBD1 matches 7 bases. The J segment lost 4 bases and the V segment lost 1 base, leaving 9 bases of the junction unmatched. The CDR3 has 16 residues. Germline assignment: CDR1 LGHDT and CDR2 YNNKEL (reference sequence). The CDR3 is CASSQVPGTASYGYTF. CDR3 nucleotide sequence: TGTGCCAGCAGCCAAGTTCCCGGGACAGCCTCCTATGGCTACACCTTC.

The rearrangement uses TRBV6-1 and TRBJ1-1, with no clear D. The V end was cut by 0 bases, the J end by 0 bases, with 5 bases between. Germline V gene data show CDR1 as MNHNS and CDR2 as SASEGT. CDR3 size: 14 residues. CDR3 sequence reads: CASSEATLNTEAFF. The CDR3 bases are TGTGCCAGCAGTGAAGCCACTTTGAACACTGAAGCTTTCTTT.

V gene TRBV5-1 combines with J gene TRBJ2-5; the D gene is possibly TRBD2 (5 bases). The CDR3 is 15 amino acids. Germline CDR1 reads SGHRS; CDR2 reads YFSETQ. The ends were cut back, 4 bases at V and 5 bases at J, with 18 bases in the middle. CDR3 nucleotides: TGCGCCAGCAGCCCTGCGACGGGGTCCGGGGAGACCCAGTACTTC. This translates into CASSPATGSGETQYF.

V usage is TRBV3-1 (or the pseudogene TRBV3-2) and J usage is TRBJ1-5; D is possibly TRBD1 (6 bases). Germline V gene sequence: CDR1 LGHDT, CDR2 YNNKEL (reference sequence). The CDR3 totals 16 residues. V shed 2 bases and J shed 0 bases, with 11 bases lying between them. CDR3 protein: CASSQTTGYSNQPQHF. DNA of the CDR3: TGTGCCAGCAGCCAAACGACAGGTTATAGCAATCAGCCCCAGCATTTT.

In this sample, this clone turned up once. J is TRBJ1-6 and V is TRBV7-9; D perhaps matches TRBD1 (6 bases). With 7 bases removed from V and 9 bases from J, the gap between germline ends came to 19 bases. Germline CDR1 is SEHNR and CDR2 is FQNEAQ (reference sequence). There are 15 residues in the CDR3. The CDR3 DNA reads as TGTGCCAGCACCTCCAGCACAGGGTTACGTTCACCCCTCCACTTT. Translating gives CASTSSTGLRSPLHF. The entire variable domain, with the rest obtained from reference TRBV7-9 and TRBJ1-6, is as follows: DTGVSQNPRHKITKRGQNVTFRCDPISEHNRLYWYRQTLGQGPEFLTYFQNEAQLEKSRLLSDRFSAERPKGSFSTLEIQRTEQGDSAMYLCASTSSTGLRSPLHFGNGTRLTVT.

This sequence joins TRBV4-1 and TRBJ2-3; 9 bases fit TRBD1. After removal of 7 bases from V and 5 bases from J, the junction contained 7 bases not matched to a gene. CDR3 length: 14 residues. The germline CDR1 and CDR2 sequences are MGHRA and YSYEKL. The CDR3 is CASKGTGTGDTQYF. The CDR3 region has the DNA TGCGCCAGCAAGGGGACAGGGACGGGAGATACGCAGTATTTT.